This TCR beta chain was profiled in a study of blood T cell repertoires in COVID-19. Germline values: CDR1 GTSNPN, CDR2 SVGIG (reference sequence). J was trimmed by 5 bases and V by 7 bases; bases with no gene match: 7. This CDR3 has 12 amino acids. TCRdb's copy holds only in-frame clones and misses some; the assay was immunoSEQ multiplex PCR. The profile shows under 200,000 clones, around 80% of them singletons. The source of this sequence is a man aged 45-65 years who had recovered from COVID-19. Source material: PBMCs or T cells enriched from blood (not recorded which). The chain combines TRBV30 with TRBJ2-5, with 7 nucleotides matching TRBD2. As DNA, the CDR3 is TGTGCCTCCCTGGGGGGGTGGGAGACCCAGTACTTC. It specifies CASLGGWETQYF.